The sample holds a few counts of the clone carrying this T cell receptor beta chain. Primed by a sample-barcoded 5' primer and a J-beta primer mix, a second PCR proceeded for roughly 7 to 11 cycles. TCRdb reanalysed the 5' RACE reads using MiXCR and keeps one entry per CDR3 protein. The data show 800,000 to 1,000,000 distinct CDR3 sequences, with roughly 52% seen just once and roughly 13% held by the top ten. This sample was included in a study of blood T cells in healthy people across ages. The material sequenced was blood. The TCR was taken from a young man in good health.

CDR3 nucleotides: TGTGCCAGCAGCTTGACACCGGGACAGGGAGCCGCCGAGCAGTACTTC. Protein: CASSLTPGQGAAEQYF. The chain recombines TRBV7-8 with TRBJ2-5; 9 positions agree with TRBD1. Gene TRBJ2-7 matches the end of the DNA better, so the J call may be wrong. CDR1 and CDR2 (germline): SGHVS, FQNEAQ. The CDR3 spans 16 residues.